The sequence of this TCR beta chain was determined in a study of T-cell reconstitution after alpha-beta-depleted transplantation in children. CDR3 length: 15 residues. Trimming left V 2 bases short and J 3 bases short, with 11 bases between. Germline CDR1 and CDR2: MDHEN and SYDVKM. Preparing the TCRbeta library involved the use of unique molecular identifiers. In TCRdb, the PCR reads were re-called with MiXCR into one record per CDR3 protein. The top ten hold roughly 2.5% of the sample, which has 500,000 or so distinct CDR3 sequences, around a third seen once. The sample consisted of PBMCs from the stem cell graft donor, taken from the stem cell graft. The rearrangement joins TRBV28 to TRBJ2-1; D is uncertain. The receptor's source is a human donor who donated a stem cell graft to a child with aplastic anemia. CDR3 protein: CASSLGGIDYNEQFF. The CDR3 DNA reads as TGTGCCAGCAGTTTAGGTGGGATAGACTACAATGAGCAGTTCTTC.